These 22 T cell receptor beta chains were all obtained from the same sample, sequenced in a study of blood T cell repertoires in COVID-19. Generated by immunoSEQ multiplex PCR, the TCRdb table keeps only in-frame clones and is missing some. Of 250,000 to 300,000 clones detected, 90% appear once; the ten largest clones hold under 2.5%. Sequenced sample: peripheral blood. The receptors stem from a woman between 55 and 75 years old with COVID-19, enrolled during active disease.

The chain carries TRBV19 and TRBJ2-1, with D perhaps matching TRBD2 (6 bases). V gave up 4 bases and J gave up 3 bases, with 10 bases separating them. Germline values: CDR1 LNHDA, CDR2 SQIVND (reference sequence). The CDR3 covers 14 residues. In DNA form, the CDR3 reads TGTGCCAGTAGTACTGGGGACTTCTACAATGAGCAGTTCTTC. Encoded protein: CASSTGDFYNEQFF.

V usage is TRBV5-4 and J usage is TRBJ2-7; 14 positions agree with TRBD2. This CDR3 is built from 15 residues. Germline V lookup: CDR1 SGHNT, CDR2 YYREEE (reference sequence). J was trimmed by 7 bases and V by 4 bases; bases with no gene match: 7. CDR3 nucleotides: TGTGCCAGCAGCCGTGGACTAGCGGGGGGAACTGAGCAGTACTTC. It is translated as CASSRGLAGGTEQYF.

The J gene is TRBJ1-2, the V gene TRBV7-9; D remains ambiguous. Per the germline V gene, CDR1 is SEHNR and CDR2 is FQNEAQ (reference sequence). Trimming removed 2 bases from V and 5 bases from J, with 12 bases in between. The CDR3 is 14 residues long. The CDR3 here is CASSLLSASYGYTF. The CDR3 DNA reads as TGTGCCAGCAGCTTACTGTCAGCGTCATATGGCTACACCTTC.

This clone appeared a single time. This chain joins TRBV9 and TRBJ2-3, with 9 bases lining up with TRBD2. The CDR3 has 15 residues. Germline V gene sequence: CDR1 SGDLS, CDR2 YYNGEE. The V gene end was trimmed by 0 bases and the J gene end by 2 bases; junction bases not matched to a gene: 1. CDR3 region: CASSVAGLATDTQYF. CDR3 DNA: TGTGCCAGCAGCGTAGCGGGACTAGCCACAGATACGCAGTATTTT. Drawing the rest from reference TRBV9 and TRBJ2-3, the complete variable domain is DSGVTQTPKHLITATGQRVTLRCSPRSGDLSVYWYQQSLDQGLQFLIQYYNGEERAKGNILERFSAQQFPDLHSELNLSSLELGDSALYFCASSVAGLATDTQYFGPGTRLTVL.

The chain couples TRBV9 to TRBJ1-6; tentatively, D is TRBD1 (5 bases). CDR3 length: 15 residues. Germline V gene data show CDR1 as SGDLS and CDR2 as YYNGEE. V lost 3 bases and J lost 5, with 12 bases in between. CDR3 amino acids: CASSAAGLHNSPLHF. The CDR3 DNA reads TGTGCCAGCAGCGCCGCAGGGCTGCATAATTCACCCCTCCACTTT.

This rearrangement joins TRBV5-1 to TRBJ2-5; 7 bases are shared with TRBD1. V trimming: 4 bases; J trimming: 2 bases; junction bases outside the gene matches: 2. The CDR3 totals 13 residues. Germline V CDR1 and CDR2: SGHRS, YFSETQ. The CDR3 nucleotides read TGCGCCAGCAGCGGGGGACAGCAAGAGACCCAGTACTTC. Translated: CASSGGQQETQYF.

This clone showed up just a few times. The chain joins TRBV6-6 to TRBJ1-1; 7 nucleotides align to TRBD1. J was trimmed by 12 bases and V by 0 bases; bases with no gene match: 10. The CDR3 has 14 amino acids. Germline loops: CDR1 MNHNY, CDR2 SVGAGI (reference sequence). The CDR3 region has the DNA TGTGCCAGCAGTTACTCCCGGGACAGCTTGAAGACTTTCTTT. This translates into CASSYSRDSLKTFF.

This sequence joins TRBV3-1 (or the pseudogene TRBV3-2) and TRBJ1-1; maybe TRBD1 (6 bases). V dropped 2 bases and J dropped 2 bases, with 15 bases sitting between them. Germline V gene lookup returns CDR1 LGHDT and CDR2 YNNKEL (reference sequence). CDR3 length equals 16 residues. CDR3 protein: CASSQSGVRRNTEAFF. The CDR3 coding sequence is TGTGCCAGCAGCCAATCAGGGGTGAGGAGAAACACTGAAGCTTTCTTT.

The V and J genes are TRBV7-2 and TRBJ2-5, with D possibly TRBD1 on 6 matching bases. Trimming removed 5 bases at V and 6 bases at J, with 16 bases between. The CDR3 is made up of 14 amino acids. Germline V lookup: CDR1 SGHTA, CDR2 FQGNSA. The CDR3 is CASSPRGGRQTQYF. For the CDR3, the DNA is TGTGCCAGCAGCCCCCGAGGGGGAAGGCAGACCCAGTACTTC. Full variable domain (remainder filled in from reference TRBV7-2 and TRBJ2-5): GAGVSQSPSNKVTEKGKDVELRCDPISGHTALYWYRQSLGQGLEFLIYFQGNSAPDKSGLPSDRFSAERTGGSVSTLTIQRTQQEDSAVYLCASSPRGGRQTQYFGPGTRLLVL.

This chain joins TRBV13 and TRBJ1-1; 7 bases map to TRBD1. The CDR3 extends over 14 amino acids. J lost 0 bases, V lost 5 bases, and 3 bases had no gene match. Per the germline V gene, CDR1 is PRHDT and CDR2 is FYEKMQ (reference sequence). CDR3 sequence (DNA): TGTGCCAGCAGCCGTGACAGGGTGAACACTGAAGCTTTCTTT. Its protein product is CASSRDRVNTEAFF.

The rearrangement links TRBV7-3 to TRBJ1-3; D may be TRBD1 (5 bases). The germline CDR1 and CDR2 sequences are SGHTA and FQGTGA. The CDR3 loop spans 16 amino acids. V was trimmed by 2 bases and J by 0 bases, leaving 11 bases between them. Written as DNA, the CDR3 is TGTGCCAGCAGCTTAGCTGGGGGGAGCTCTGGAAACACCATATATTTT. It translates to CASSLAGGSSGNTIYF.

V gene TRBV4-3 combines with J gene TRBJ2-5; the match to TRBD1 covers 7 bases. The J segment lost 5 bases and the V segment lost 3 bases, leaving 6 bases of the junction unmatched. This CDR3 has 14 amino acids. Germline CDR1 and CDR2: LGHNA and YSLEER. DNA of the CDR3: TGCGCCAGCAGCCAGACAGGGTCTCGGGAGACCCAGTACTTC. The encoded protein is CASSQTGSRETQYF.

This chain uses TRBV7-9 with TRBJ1-2; D gene ambiguous. From germline, CDR1 is SEHNR and CDR2 FQNEAQ (reference sequence). The CDR3 covers 14 residues. Trimming left V 3 bases short and J 4 bases short, with 12 bases between. The CDR3 loop reads CASSLGGEGYGYTF. In DNA, the CDR3 is TGTGCCAGCAGCTTGGGTGGAGAAGGCTATGGCTACACCTTC. Full variable domain (rest looked up from reference TRBV7-9 and TRBJ1-2): DTGVSQNPRHKITKRGQNVTFRCDPISEHNRLYWYRQTLGQGPEFLTYFQNEAQLEKSRLLSDRFSAERPKGSFSTLEIQRTEQGDSAMYLCASSLGGEGYGYTFGSGTRLTVV.

The chain employs TRBV9 and TRBJ1-6; 7 positions agree with TRBD1. This CDR3 has 17 residues. Germline CDR1 reads SGDLS; CDR2 reads YYNGEE. The V gene end was trimmed by 3 bases and the J gene end by 0 bases; junction bases not matched to a gene: 6. This CDR3 is CASSGDRESSYNSPLHF. The CDR3 DNA reads as TGTGCCAGCAGCGGCGACAGGGAGAGCTCCTATAATTCACCCCTCCACTTT. The variable domain in full, with the rest retrieved from reference TRBV9 and TRBJ1-6, is DSGVTQTPKHLITATGQRVTLRCSPRSGDLSVYWYQQSLDQGLQFLIQYYNGEERAKGNILERFSAQQFPDLHSELNLSSLELGDSALYFCASSGDRESSYNSPLHFGNGTRLTVT.

J is TRBJ1-2 and V is TRBV6-5; 7 bases map to TRBD1. CDR1 is MNHEY, CDR2 SVGAGI, per germline. This CDR3 contains 14 residues. V trimming: 0 bases; J trimming: 4 bases; junction bases outside the gene matches: 2. CDR3 nucleotide sequence: TGTGCCAGCAGTTACTCGCCAGGGGGCTATGGCTACACCTTC. Translating gives CASSYSPGGYGYTF.

This chain connects TRBV5-6 to TRBJ2-1; TRBD2 aligns across 9 bases. After removal of 1 base from V and 8 bases from J, the junction contained 16 bases not matched to a gene. CDR1 is SGHDT, CDR2 YYEEEE, per germline. This CDR3 is built from 18 residues. The CDR3 loop is CASSLLGVLAGQGDEQFF. In DNA, the CDR3 is TGTGCCAGCAGCTTGCTTGGAGTACTAGCGGGTCAGGGGGATGAGCAGTTCTTC.

The V gene is TRBV9, the J gene TRBJ1-2, with a possible D match to TRBD1 (6 bases). The CDR3 spans 14 residues. Germline V gene lookup returns CDR1 SGDLS and CDR2 YYNGEE. Trimming took 3 bases from V and 5 from J, leaving 14 bases between them. CDR3 residues: CASSGKRGLYGYTF. The CDR3 DNA sequence: TGTGCCAGCAGCGGAAAGAGGGGGTTATATGGCTACACCTTC.

The V and J genes are TRBV12-3 or TRBV12-4 and TRBJ1-1, with D hard to call. The CDR3 contains 13 residues. V was trimmed by 5 bases and J by 3 bases, leaving 10 bases between them. This CDR3 is CASSRGLDTEAFF. In nucleotides, the CDR3 is TGTGCCAGCAGTCGGGGATTGGACACTGAAGCTTTCTTT.

The chain has TRBV19 and TRBJ1-6; 7 positions match TRBD1. Looked up from germline, CDR1 is LNHDA and CDR2 is SQIVND (reference sequence). The V and J ends lost 4 bases and 8 bases, in that order; junction bases with no gene match: 11. This CDR3 region has 16 residues. In DNA form, the CDR3 reads TGTGCCAGTAGTAAAACCGGGACAGCTATAGATTCACCCCTCCACTTT. This sequence encodes CASSKTGTAIDSPLHF.

The chain joins TRBV6-6 to TRBJ1-1; a possible D gene is TRBD1 (6 bases). V lost 5 bases, J lost 5 bases, and 24 bases lay in between. Germline-derived CDR1 and CDR2 are MNHNY and SVGAGI (reference sequence). The CDR3 runs 17 residues. The CDR3, as DNA: TGTGCCAGCAGTCCGATACACCAAACAGGGAAGGTGACTGAAGCTTTCTTT. Translating gives CASSPIHQTGKVTEAFF.

The chain couples TRBV6-5 to TRBJ1-2; D gene unclear. Germline CDR1 reads MNHEY; CDR2 reads SVGAGI. The CDR3 extends over 12 amino acids. V shed 6 bases and J shed 4 bases, with 9 bases lying between them. The CDR3: CASRADTYGYTF. The CDR3 bases are TGTGCCAGCAGAGCCGACACCTATGGCTACACCTTC.

This clone was found a few times. The chain employs TRBV5-4 and TRBJ1-1; D might be TRBD1 (5 bases). With 0 bases removed from V and 1 base from J, the gap between germline ends came to 10 bases. CDR1 is SGHNT and CDR2 is YYREEE in the germline V gene (reference sequence). CDR3 size: 15 residues. The CDR3 DNA reads as TGTGCCAGCAGCTTGGCGACAAGGGGGAACACTGAAGCTTTCTTT. Its protein is CASSLATRGNTEAFF.